Below, 27 T cell receptor beta chains from the same sample are listed, as sequenced in a study of shared clonotypes between healthy human individuals. Sequenced by immunoSEQ multiplex PCR; TCRdb stores in-frame clones only, minus some. The sample shows hundreds of thousands of clones, roughly 73% of them seen only once. The specimen sequenced was memory CD4+ T cells sorted from blood. As to subset: CD45RA-negative fraction. The receptors shown here come from a woman in her 30s in good health.

The chain joins TRBV19 to TRBJ2-7, with TRBD2 identical over 7 bases. V shed 6 bases, J shed 2 bases, and the junction held 7 bases outside the gene matches. This CDR3 is 14 amino acids long. Germline assignment: CDR1 LNHDA and CDR2 SQIVND (reference sequence). The CDR3 loop is CASSTQREPYEQYF. The CDR3 region has the DNA TGTGCCAGTAGCACACAGCGGGAACCCTACGAGCAGTACTTC.

The chain has TRBV7-9 and TRBJ1-4, with 12 bases fitting TRBD1. Germline loops: CDR1 SEHNR, CDR2 FQNEAQ (reference sequence). V was pared by 5 bases and J by 11 bases, with 6 bases of the junction left unmatched. This CDR3 has 14 amino acids. The CDR3 spells CASSAGQGARKLFF. The CDR3 DNA is TGTGCCAGCAGCGCGGGACAGGGGGCGCGGAAACTGTTTTTT.

The V and J genes are TRBV25-1 and TRBJ2-7; tentatively, D is TRBD1 (7 bases). The germline CDR1 and CDR2 sequences are MGHDK and SYGVNS. Deletions cut 3 bases from V and 0 bases from J, with 15 bases between. The CDR3 loop spans 16 amino acids. The CDR3 loop is CASSDARRDSSYEQYF. CDR3 coding DNA: TGTGCCAGCAGTGACGCAAGGAGGGACAGCTCCTACGAGCAGTACTTC.

The chain links TRBV5-4 to TRBJ1-4; 8 nucleotides align to TRBD1. The CDR3 is 16 residues long. Germline values: CDR1 SGHNT, CDR2 YYREEE (reference sequence). V shed 0 bases, J shed 7 bases, and the junction held 8 bases outside the gene matches. DNA for the CDR3: TGTGCCAGCAGCTTGGCCCCCCCGGACAGGGCTGAAAAACTGTTTTTT. Translation gives CASSLAPPDRAEKLFF.

The CDR3 sequence: CASSPRTWPGELFF. In nucleotides, the CDR3 is TGTGCCAGCAGCCCCCGGACCTGGCCCGGGGAGCTGTTTTTT. The V and J genes are TRBV11-1 and TRBJ2-2, with no clear D. This CDR3 is 14 amino acids long. Germline V gene data show CDR1 as SGHAT and CDR2 as FQDESV (reference sequence). V dropped 5 bases and J dropped 6 bases, with 13 bases sitting between them.

The rearrangement uses TRBV11-2 and TRBJ1-1; D not certain. The ends were cut back, 4 bases at V and 4 bases at J, with 10 bases in the middle. The CDR3 is 13 residues long. Germline V CDR1 and CDR2: SGHAT, FQNNGV. CDR3 DNA: TGTGCCAGCAGCTCCTTTCGGGTCACTGAAGCTTTCTTT. It codes for CASSSFRVTEAFF.

The V call is TRBV6-1, the J call TRBJ1-3; no clear D gene. Per the germline V gene, CDR1 is MNHNS and CDR2 is SASEGT. Between the trimmed V and J ends, which lost 4 bases and 0 bases, there was a span of 10 bases. The length of the CDR3 is 15 residues. CDR3 sequence reads: CASSVVAYSGNTIYF. The CDR3 bases are TGTGCCAGCAGTGTTGTGGCGTACTCTGGAAACACCATATATTTT.

This clone was seen more than once but under ten times. A much more abundant neighbour one base away suggests this may be a read error. The same CDR3 arises from other DNA sequences in this sample as well. V is TRBV5-1 and J is TRBJ2-7; the match to TRBD2 covers 13 bases. Germline loops: CDR1 SGHRS, CDR2 YFSETQ. The V and J ends lost 4 bases and 5 bases, in that order; junction bases with no gene match: 3. The CDR3 is 14 amino acids. CDR3 DNA: TGCGCCAGCAGCCCCGGGACTAGCGGGAACGAGCAGTACTTC. It yields the protein CASSPGTSGNEQYF.

The J gene is TRBJ1-2, the V gene TRBV28; D gene uncertain. Trimming took 8 bases from V and 2 from J, leaving 12 bases between them. This CDR3 is built from 13 residues. The V gene's germline CDR1 is MDHEN and CDR2 SYDVKM. The DNA for the CDR3 is TGTGCCAGCGCCCTGTCGGACAACTATGGCTACACCTTC. Protein product: CASALSDNYGYTF.

This clone has just a few counts. This sample includes further DNA sequences coding for the same CDR3. The V and J genes are TRBV5-1 and TRBJ1-4; D ambiguous. This CDR3 has 14 residues. Germline V gene data show CDR1 as SGHRS and CDR2 as YFSETQ. V shed 7 bases and J shed 0 bases, with 10 bases lying between them. The CDR3 here is CASRREATNEKLFF. For the CDR3, the DNA is TGCGCCAGCCGCCGTGAGGCAACTAATGAAAAACTGTTTTTT. Full variable domain (remainder filled in from reference TRBV5-1 and TRBJ1-4): KAGVTQTPRYLIKTRGQQVTLSCSPISGHRSVSWYQQTPGQGLQFLFEYFSETQRNKGNFPGRFSGRQFSNSRSEMNVSTLELGDSALYLCASRREATNEKLFFGSGTQLSVL.

The genes are TRBV19 and TRBJ2-7; no clear D gene. CDR3 length equals 12 residues. V was clipped by 3 bases and J by 5 bases, with 8 bases between them. Germline V gene sequence: CDR1 LNHDA, CDR2 SQIVND (reference sequence). The chain's CDR3 is CASSIGQNEQYF. In nucleotides, the CDR3 is TGTGCCAGTAGTATCGGTCAAAACGAGCAGTACTTC.

The rearrangement uses TRBV11-2 and TRBJ2-3; no clear D gene. V lost 5 bases and J 7 bases, leaving 16 bases between the germline ends. Per germline, CDR1 SGHAT and CDR2 FQNNGV. The CDR3 is 14 residues long. The CDR3 loop is CASSPSLGPNTQYF. The CDR3 DNA reads as TGTGCCAGCAGCCCCTCCCTTGGGCCCAATACGCAGTATTTT. Full variable domain (missing parts from reference TRBV11-2 and TRBJ2-3): EAGVAQSPRYKIIEKRQSVAFWCNPISGHATLYWYQQILGQGPKLLIQFQNNGVVDDSQLPKDRFSAERLKGVDSTLKIQPAKLEDSAVYLCASSPSLGPNTQYFGPGTRLTVL.

The chain has TRBV19 and TRBJ2-3, with D uncertain. Trimming shortened V by 5 bases and J by 2 bases, and 11 bases separated the two germline ends. CDR1 is LNHDA, CDR2 SQIVND, per germline (reference sequence). The CDR3 runs 14 residues. CDR3 in amino acids: CASSLVGATDTQYF. The CDR3 DNA follows: TGTGCCAGTAGTTTAGTCGGCGCCACAGATACGCAGTATTTT.

This clone was counted once. This sample includes further DNA sequences coding for the same CDR3. The chain links TRBV19 to TRBJ1-5, with D possibly TRBD1 on 5 matching bases. Germline V gives CDR1 LNHDA, CDR2 SQIVND (reference sequence). The CDR3 is 14 residues long. V dropped 0 bases and J dropped 4 bases, with 7 bases sitting between them. CDR3 protein: CASSIETGNQPQHF. CDR3 sequence (DNA): TGTGCCAGTAGTATAGAAACAGGAAATCAGCCCCAGCATTTT.

The rearrangement joins TRBV2 to TRBJ2-4; weak D call: TRBD2 (6 bases). The CDR3 is 14 amino acids. The V gene's germline CDR1 is SNHLY and CDR2 FYNNEI. The V end lost 3 bases, the J end lost 5 bases, and 11 bases lay between the germline ends. The CDR3: CASSEMGGENIQYF. The CDR3 region has the DNA TGTGCCAGCAGTGAGATGGGAGGCGAAAACATTCAGTACTTC.

The rearrangement links TRBV7-2 to TRBJ1-3; D is perhaps TRBD1 (6 bases). This CDR3 has 18 amino acids. V lost 1 base to trimming and J lost 1 base, with 17 bases between them. Per the germline V gene, CDR1 is SGHTA and CDR2 is FQGNSA. Written as DNA, the CDR3 is TGTGCCAGCAGCTTAGATGGTATGGGGGGCAAATCTGGAAACACCATATATTTT. The encoded protein is CASSLDGMGGKSGNTIYF.

This clone occurred once. The chain combines TRBV6-1 with TRBJ2-2; D not resolved. Germline V gives CDR1 MNHNS, CDR2 SASEGT. Trimming left V 3 bases short and J 3 bases short, with 8 bases between. The CDR3 covers 14 residues. The CDR3 sequence is CASSDLGYTGELFF. In nucleotides, the CDR3 is TGTGCCAGCAGTGATCTCGGCTACACCGGGGAGCTGTTTTTT.

The J gene is TRBJ2-3, the V gene TRBV21-1; the table calls TRBD2, which could not be checked here. TRBV21-1 is termed a pseudogene. This CDR3 contains 17 residues. The CDR3 nucleotides read TGTGCCAGCAGCCGTACCCCTTACCCGGGAGGGACAGATACGCAGTATTTT. This encodes CASSRTPYPGGTDTQYF.

This chain joins TRBV7-9 and TRBJ2-7, with 14 bases identical to TRBD2. There are 15 residues in the CDR3. V lost 0 bases to trimming and J lost 6 bases; unmatched junction nucleotides: 1. Germline V CDR1 and CDR2: SEHNR, FQNEAQ (reference sequence). CDR3 sequence (DNA): TGTGCCAGCAGCTTAGCTGGACTAGCGGGAGGCGAGCAGTACTTC. This sequence encodes CASSLAGLAGGEQYF.

This chain links TRBV7-8 with TRBJ2-2; 9 bases are shared with TRBD1. From germline, CDR1 is SGHVS and CDR2 FQNEAQ. This CDR3 has 15 amino acids. The V segment lost 5 bases and the J segment 6 bases; nucleotides outside the gene matches: 7. CDR3 sequence reads: CASSRGTGWAGELFF. In nucleotides, the CDR3 is TGTGCCAGCAGCCGTGGGACAGGGTGGGCCGGGGAGCTGTTTTTT.

The chain combines TRBV18 with TRBJ2-7; 8 bases are a match to TRBD1. Germline assignment: CDR1 KGHSH and CDR2 LQKENI. The CDR3 covers 12 residues. V lost 4 bases to trimming and J lost 4 bases; unmatched junction nucleotides: 0. The CDR3 nucleotides read TGTGCCAGCTCACGGGACAGGTACGAGCAGTACTTC. Translation gives CASSRDRYEQYF.

The CDR3 DNA is TGTGCCAGCAGCAAAGGTCTGGGCGGGGGATACACCGGGGAGCTGTTTTTT. This codes for CASSKGLGGGYTGELFF. This sequence joins TRBV5-6 and TRBJ2-2, with 7 bases lining up with TRBD2. Looked up from germline, CDR1 is SGHDT and CDR2 is YYEEEE. V shed 4 bases and J 3 bases; nucleotides not matched to a gene: 12. This CDR3 comprises 17 residues.

The chain uses TRBV19 and TRBJ2-1; TRBD1 matches 9 bases. Germline V lookup: CDR1 LNHDA, CDR2 SQIVND (reference sequence). The CDR3 sequence is 14 residues long. The V gene end was trimmed by 8 bases and the J gene end by 3 bases; junction bases not matched to a gene: 5. The chain's CDR3 is CASSGTGSYNEQFF. CDR3 bases: TGTGCCAGTTCCGGGACAGGGAGCTACAATGAGCAGTTCTTC. The full variable domain, with the rest looked up from reference TRBV19 and TRBJ2-1, is DGGITQSPKYLFRKEGQNVTLSCEQNLNHDAMYWYRQDPGQGLRLIYYSQIVNDFQKGDIAEGYSVSREKKESFPLTVTSAQKNPTAFYLCASSGTGSYNEQFFGPGTRLTVL.

The V gene is TRBV2, the J gene TRBJ2-5; 12 bases line up with TRBD2. Germline V CDR1 and CDR2: SNHLY, FYNNEI. V was clipped by 6 bases and J by 4 bases; unmatched bases: 6. The CDR3 extends over 15 amino acids. The CDR3 reads CASSMTSGRRETQYF. The DNA of the CDR3 is TGTGCCAGCAGCATGACTAGCGGGAGACGAGAGACCCAGTACTTC.

This clone has only a few counts. The chain couples TRBV28 to TRBJ2-3; unclear D gene. CDR1 and CDR2 from the germline V gene are MDHEN and SYDVKM. V lost 5 bases, J lost 7 bases, and 16 bases lay in between. The CDR3 consists of 14 residues. The CDR3 DNA is TGTGCCAGCAGTCTCCCCACCGAGCCCCATACGCAGTATTTT. Its translation is CASSLPTEPHTQYF.

This chain joins TRBV2 and TRBJ2-3; the D gene could be TRBD1 or TRBD2 (6 bases each). The CDR3 has 12 residues. The V gene lost 8 bases and the J gene lost 5 bases, with 11 bases spanning the gap. Germline CDR1 reads SNHLY; CDR2 reads FYNNEI. CDR3 bases: TGTGCCAGCGTGGAGGGGGGAGATACGCAGTATTTT. This encodes CASVEGGDTQYF.

Worth noting for this clone: Other DNA sequences from this sample encode an identical CDR3 as well. The chain has TRBV19 and TRBJ2-5; 9 bases line up with TRBD1. CDR1 and CDR2 from the germline V gene are LNHDA and SQIVND (reference sequence). The CDR3 spans 14 residues. V was clipped by 5 bases and J by 2 bases; unmatched bases: 3. The CDR3 loop is CASSRGQGQETQYF. As DNA, the CDR3 is TGTGCCAGTAGTCGGGGACAGGGTCAAGAGACCCAGTACTTC.